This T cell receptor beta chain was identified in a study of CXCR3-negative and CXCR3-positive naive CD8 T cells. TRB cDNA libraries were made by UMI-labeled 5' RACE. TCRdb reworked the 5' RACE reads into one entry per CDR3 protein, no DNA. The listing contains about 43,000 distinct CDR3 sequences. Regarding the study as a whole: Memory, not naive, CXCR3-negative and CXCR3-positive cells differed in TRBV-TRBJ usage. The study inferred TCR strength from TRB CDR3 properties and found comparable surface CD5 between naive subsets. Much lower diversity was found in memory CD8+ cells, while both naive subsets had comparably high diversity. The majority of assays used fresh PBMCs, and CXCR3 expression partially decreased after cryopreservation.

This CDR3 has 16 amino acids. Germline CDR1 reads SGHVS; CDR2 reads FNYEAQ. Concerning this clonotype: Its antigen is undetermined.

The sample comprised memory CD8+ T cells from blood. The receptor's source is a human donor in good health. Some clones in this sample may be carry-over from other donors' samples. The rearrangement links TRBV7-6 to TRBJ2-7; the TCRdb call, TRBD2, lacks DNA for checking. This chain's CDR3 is CASSDTSGTASYEQYF. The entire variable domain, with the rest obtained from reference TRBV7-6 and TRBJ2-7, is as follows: GAGVSQSPRYKVTKRGQDVALRCDPISGHVSLYWYRQALGQGPEFLTYFNYEAQQDKSGLPNDRFSAERPEGSISTLTIQRTEQRDSAMYRCASSDTSGTASYEQYFGPGTRLTVT.